This T cell receptor beta chain was captured by sequencing in a study of T cells expressing NK-cell markers. Study-wide background: Among eight sequenced donors, seven carried HCMV seropositivity while one was seronegative. Study observations and caveats: Four donors showed these clonotypes also leading the CD3+CD56-NKG2C+ fraction. Unclear, still, was the HCMV specificity of the expanded NKG2C+ T cell clones. Of the CD8+ T cells in a handful of donors, roughly 1.0-7.5% belonged to dominant NKG2C+ clonotypes.

As for this clonotype: Its antigen is undetermined.

The CDR3 consists of 17 residues. The germline gives CDR1 SEHNR, CDR2 FQNEAQ (reference sequence). TCRdb processed the 5' RACE reads again and assigns one entry to each CDR3 protein, with no DNA. This sample's table has roughly 350,000 distinct CDR3 sequences. The chain is built from TRBV7-9 and TRBJ2-7; TCRdb proposes TRBD2, but this gene call is untestable without DNA. The sample consisted of blood T cells: a sorted CD56 or NKG2C T cell subset, CD4+ or CD8+ T cells, or bulk PBMC T cells (not recorded which). This TCR was recovered from a man between 18 and 69 years old in good health. CDR3 residues: CASSLSVLTSGAYEQYF.